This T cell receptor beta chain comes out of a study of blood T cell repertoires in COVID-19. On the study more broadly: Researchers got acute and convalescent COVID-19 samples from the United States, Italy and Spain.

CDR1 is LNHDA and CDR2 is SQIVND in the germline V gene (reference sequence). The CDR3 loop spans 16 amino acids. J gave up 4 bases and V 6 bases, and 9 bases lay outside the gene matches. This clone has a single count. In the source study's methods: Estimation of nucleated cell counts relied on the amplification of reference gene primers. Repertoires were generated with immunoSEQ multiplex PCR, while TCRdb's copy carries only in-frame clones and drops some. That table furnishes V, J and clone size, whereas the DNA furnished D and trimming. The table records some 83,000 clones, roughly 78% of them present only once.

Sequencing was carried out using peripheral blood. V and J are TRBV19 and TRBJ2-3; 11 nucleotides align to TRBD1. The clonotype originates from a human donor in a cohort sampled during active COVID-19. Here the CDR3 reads CASSPSRTGGADTQYF. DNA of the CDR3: TGTGCCAGTAGCCCGAGCAGGACAGGGGGCGCAGATACGCAGTATTTT.